These T cell receptor beta chains were read from a single sample in a study of blood T cell repertoires in COVID-19. Profiling relied on immunoSEQ multiplex PCR, and the TCRdb table lists in-frame clones only, not all of them. Of about 49,000 clones in the sample, around 85% are singletons; the top ten hold 14%. The sequenced sample consisted of peripheral blood. The receptors were sampled from a human donor in a cohort sampled during active COVID-19. Both conserved end residues are part of each CDR3. A D gene is named only where the DNA matches it firmly. Clone size, where shown, is once, few, many, or a class for clones that have expanded.

size | D | J | V | DNA | CDR3
few | . | TRBJ1-1 | TRBV5-6 | TGTGCCAGCAGCTTGTATGAGGGTAGGACTGAAGCTTTCTTT | CASSLYEGRTEAFF
. | . | TRBJ1-2 | TRBV12-3/TRBV12-4 | TGTGCCAGCAGTTCCCGTCAGGAGGTGGGCTACACCTTC | CASSSRQEVGYTF
. | TRBD1 | TRBJ1-2 | TRBV24-1 | TGTGCCACCAGTGAGACAGGGGGCCCCAACTATGGCTACACCTTC | CATSETGGPNYGYTF
. | TRBD1 | TRBJ1-2 | TRBV7-8 | TGTGCCAGCAGCTTAGGACAGGGCGGTGGCTACACCTTC | CASSLGQGGGYTF
. | TRBD1 | TRBJ2-7 | TRBV7-8 | TGTGCCAGCAGCGTCCGGGACAGGGGAGCGGTAGAGCAGTACTTC | CASSVRDRGAVEQYF
. | TRBD2 | TRBJ2-1 | TRBV13 | TGTGCCAGCAGCGGGGGCAGGACTAGCGGGAGAAATGAGCAGTTCTTC | CASSGGRTSGRNEQFF
. | . | TRBJ2-3 | TRBV18 | TGTGCCAGCTCACCAATCACAGGGATGGGGGATACGCAGTATTTT | CASSPITGMGDTQYF
. | . | TRBJ2-3 | TRBV10-3 | TGTGCCATCAGCTCTGGGGGCCCGATAGATACGCAGTATTTT | CAISSGGPIDTQYF
. | TRBD1 | TRBJ1-6 | TRBV28 | TGTGCCAGCAGTTTAAAGACAGGGGTTAGTTCACCCCTCCACTTT | CASSLKTGVSSPLHF
once | TRBD2 | TRBJ2-4 | TRBV20-1 | TGCAGTGCTAGTGCATCGCCTAGCGGGGGGATAGCCAAAAACATTCAGTACTTC | CSASASPSGGIAKNIQYF
once | . | TRBJ1-6 | TRBV9 | TGTGCCAGCAGCGTAGACGGGTTAAATTCACCCCTCCACTTT | CASSVDGLNSPLHF
once | . | TRBJ2-1 | TRBV11-2 | TGTGCCAGCAGCCCTTACAATGAGCAGTTCTTC | CASSPYNEQFF
. | TRBD2 | TRBJ2-5 | TRBV28 | TGTGCCAGCAAAAAAGCGGGAGGGGAAGAGACCCAGTACTTC | CASKKAGGEETQYF
. | . | TRBJ2-6 | TRBV28 | TGTGCCAGCAGTTCAACAGGGTCACGGGGGGCCAACGTCCTGACTTTC | CASSSTGSRGANVLTF
. | . | TRBJ2-7 | TRBV30 | TGTGCCTGGAGTTTTAAGGGGACAACCGGGACGGTTCAGTACTTC | CAWSFKGTTGTVQYF
. | . | TRBJ2-1 | TRBV7-9 | TGTGCCAGCAGCCTCCAGGTGGGCAATGAGCAGTTCTTC | CASSLQVGNEQFF
. | . | TRBJ2-2 | TRBV2 | TGTGCCAGCAGGGGTTGGACTTCCGGGGAGCTGTTTTTT | CASRGWTSGELFF
. | TRBD2 | TRBJ2-1 | TRBV18 | TGTGCCAGCTCCAACCGGGCTAGCGGGGACAATGAGCAGTTCTTC | CASSNRASGDNEQFF
. | . | TRBJ2-3 | TRBV11-1 | TGTGCCAGCAGCCAAACCCAGGATACGCAGTATTTT | CASSQTQDTQYF
. | TRBD1 | TRBJ2-2 | TRBV7-9 | TGTGCCAGCAGCCCCGGACAGGGTGAGACCGGGGAGCTGTTTTTT | CASSPGQGETGELFF
. | TRBD1 | TRBJ1-1 | TRBV19 | TGTGCCAGCCGTACAGGGGTGAACACTGAAGCTTTCTTT | CASRTGVNTEAFF
. | TRBD1 | TRBJ1-2 | TRBV28 | TGTGCCAGCAGTCCAGAACGGACAGGGGGCTATGGCTACACCTTC | CASSPERTGGYGYTF
. | . | TRBJ2-7 | TRBV29-1 | TGCAGCGTTGAAGAGGACATGGCAGGAACCTACGAGCAGTACTTC | CSVEEDMAGTYEQYF
. | TRBD1 | TRBJ2-5 | TRBV7-3 | TGTGCCAGCAGCCGCTCCCCGGACAGGAGAGAGACCCAGTACTTC | CASSRSPDRRETQYF
. | TRBD1 | TRBJ1-2 | TRBV4-1 | TGCGCCAGCAGCCAACCTAAAGACAGGGCTAGTGGCTACACCTTC | CASSQPKDRASGYTF
. | . | TRBJ1-3 | TRBV11-2 | TGTGCCAGCAGCTTAGGGCAGAGGAACACCATATATTTT | CASSLGQRNTIYF
. | TRBD2 | TRBJ2-5 | TRBV28 | TGTGCCAGCAGTTGGGCTAGCGGATGGGAGACCCAGTACTTC | CASSWASGWETQYF
. | TRBD2 | TRBJ2-7 | TRBV2 | TGTGCCAGCAGTATACTAGCGGGGTCCTCCAGCTACGAGCAGTACTTC | CASSILAGSSSYEQYF
once | . | TRBJ1-1 | TRBV5-6 | TGTGCCAGCAGCTCGGGGGAACGGGGGAACACTGAAGCTTTCTTT | CASSSGERGNTEAFF
. | . | TRBJ1-4 | TRBV21-1 | TGTTCACACCCAGGGGGCGAACGCTCTAATAATGAAAAACTGTTTTTT | CSHPGGERSNNEKLFF
. | . | TRBJ1-1 | TRBV28 | TGTGCCAGCAGTTTATTCGGGGTTAACACTGAAGCTTTCTTT | CASSLFGVNTEAFF